These 14 T cell receptor beta chains were all obtained from the same sample, sequenced in a study of tumor-infiltrating lymphocytes in localized non-small cell lung cancer. Produced via immunoSEQ multiplex PCR; TCRdb's table is partial and in-frame only. Here the sample spans thousands of clones, 66% being singletons. The sequenced sample consisted of uninvolved lung tissue not adjacent to the tumor. These receptors all stem from a human donor with non-small cell lung cancer.

The rearrangement links TRBV19 to TRBJ1-5, with D unclear. The CDR3 is made up of 14 amino acids. V lost 6 bases and J lost 0, with 9 bases in between. CDR1 is LNHDA and CDR2 is SQIVND in the germline V gene (reference sequence). CDR3 coding DNA: TGTGCCAGTAGCCTCATAGGTAGCAATCAGCCCCAGCATTTT. It encodes CASSLIGSNQPQHF. The complete variable domain, with remaining parts taken from reference TRBV19 and TRBJ1-5, reads DGGITQSPKYLFRKEGQNVTLSCEQNLNHDAMYWYRQDPGQGLRLIYYSQIVNDFQKGDIAEGYSVSREKKESFPLTVTSAQKNPTAFYLCASSLIGSNQPQHFGDGTRLSIL.

This chain uses TRBV6-5 with TRBJ1-5, with no clear D. Germline CDR1 MNHEY, CDR2 SVGAGI. V was trimmed by 11 bases and J by 2 bases, leaving 7 bases between them. The CDR3 totals 11 residues. The CDR3 loop is CAAGGNQPQHF. CDR3 sequence (DNA): TGTGCCGCCGGGGGCAATCAGCCCCAGCATTTT.

With regard to this clone: One end of the junction fails to match germline, which may point to a read error. This chain links TRBV6-1 with TRBJ2-3; 8 nucleotides match TRBD2. Germline loops: CDR1 MNHNS, CDR2 SASEGT. This CDR3 region has 14 residues. The CDR3 spells CARSASGSSDTQYF. The CDR3 region has the DNA TGTGCCCGCAGTGCAAGCGGGAGCTCAGATACGCAGTATTTT.

The table lists this clone with a count of one. V is TRBV4-1 and J is TRBJ2-7, with 9 bases that match TRBD2. Germline V gene sequence: CDR1 MGHRA, CDR2 YSYEKL. With 4 bases clipped from V and 5 bases from J, the junction kept 15 bases outside the gene matches. The CDR3 contains 17 residues. For the CDR3, the DNA is TGCGCCAGCAGCCTAAGGGGTTTAGCGGGAGCCGCGGACGAGCAGTACTTC. Translating it yields CASSLRGLAGAADEQYF.

The chain employs TRBV7-2 and TRBJ2-1, with no clear D. Per germline, CDR1 SGHTA and CDR2 FQGNSA. The CDR3 contains 15 residues. V was cut by 2 bases and J by 2 bases, with 10 bases left in between. CDR3 sequence reads: CASSLLRTAYNEQFF. The CDR3 bases are TGTGCCAGCAGCTTACTGCGGACGGCCTACAATGAGCAGTTCTTC.

This clone has a handful of counts. The CDR3 here is CASHSGVYEKLFF. The CDR3 DNA is TGTGCCAGCCATTCAGGGGTTTATGAAAAACTGTTTTTT. This chain connects TRBV2 to TRBJ1-4; D perhaps matches TRBD1 (6 bases). CDR1 is SNHLY, CDR2 FYNNEI, per germline. Trimming stripped 8 bases from V and 6 bases from J, with 13 bases between. CDR3 length equals 13 residues.

The chain couples TRBV6-1 to TRBJ1-3, with D possibly matching TRBD1 (5 bases). The CDR3 has 16 residues. Germline CDR1 reads MNHNS; CDR2 reads SASEGT. Trimming cost V 3 bases and J 0 bases, with 12 bases left between them. CDR3 region: CASSDVGAFSGNTIYF. The CDR3, as DNA: TGTGCCAGCAGTGATGTCGGGGCTTTCTCTGGAAACACCATATATTTT.

A note on this clone: A junction end diverges from the germline sequence, so it may reflect a read error. J is TRBJ2-7 and V is TRBV5-4, with D unclear. Germline-derived CDR1 and CDR2 are SGHNT and YYREEE (reference sequence). The CDR3 extends over 14 amino acids. The CDR3 loop reads CASSLAALRRVLLF. For the CDR3, the DNA is TGTGCCAGCAGCTTGGCCGCCCTCCGAAGGGTTCTTCTTTTC.

The genes are TRBV5-1 and TRBJ2-5, with 9 nucleotides matching TRBD1. The CDR3 covers 14 residues. Germline values: CDR1 SGHRS, CDR2 YFSETQ. V was clipped by 3 bases and J by 5 bases; unmatched bases: 5. CDR3 region: CASSSQGARETQYF. The CDR3 region has the DNA TGCGCCAGCAGCTCACAGGGGGCACGGGAGACCCAGTACTTC.

The chain couples TRBV29-1 to TRBJ2-1; 8 nucleotides line up with TRBD2. The CDR3 loop spans 16 amino acids. The V gene's germline CDR1 is SQVTM and CDR2 ANQGSEA. Trimming at V came to 0 bases and at J to 5 bases, leaving 9 bases not matched to a gene. DNA for the CDR3: TGCAGCGTTGAAGACCCCCACGGGAGGGTTAACAATGAGCAGTTCTTC. Amino acids: CSVEDPHGRVNNEQFF.

V usage is TRBV9 and J usage is TRBJ2-2; possibly TRBD2 for D (6 bases). The CDR3 has 15 amino acids. Germline CDR1 SGDLS, CDR2 YYNGEE. Trimming pared 3 bases from V and 2 bases from J, leaving 11 bases between. CDR3 amino acids: CASSARRGNTGELFF. The CDR3, as DNA: TGTGCCAGCAGCGCTCGGCGGGGAAACACCGGGGAGCTGTTTTTT.

This clone was detected once. The chain links TRBV29-1 to TRBJ2-7; TRBD1 aligns across 8 bases. The germline gives CDR1 SQVTM, CDR2 ANQGSEA. This CDR3 spans 13 amino acids. The trim removed 4 bases at V and 3 bases at J, leaving 5 bases unmatched. The chain's CDR3 is CSVASRGLYEQYF. The CDR3 DNA follows: TGCAGCGTTGCCTCCAGGGGGCTCTACGAGCAGTACTTC.

This clone was counted once. The chain links TRBV9 to TRBJ2-7; TRBD2 is a possible D gene (7 bases). V was pared by 3 bases and J by 2 bases, with 15 bases between. The CDR3 is 15 residues long. CDR1 is SGDLS and CDR2 is YYNGEE in the germline V gene. The CDR3 nucleotides read TGTGCCAGCAGCGACGGGGGCGCGGGGGCCTACGAGCAGTACTTC. Its protein is CASSDGGAGAYEQYF.

This clone turned up a few times. The rearrangement joins TRBV19 to TRBJ1-6; maybe TRBD1 (5 bases). Trimming left V 6 bases short and J 9 bases short, with 18 bases between. This CDR3 spans 15 amino acids. Germline V gene sequence: CDR1 LNHDA, CDR2 SQIVND (reference sequence). CDR3 nucleotide sequence: TGTGCCAGTAGAGACCGGGACGGACTATTTTCACCCCTCCACTTT. As protein: CASRDRDGLFSPLHF. Full variable domain (missing parts from reference TRBV19 and TRBJ1-6): DGGITQSPKYLFRKEGQNVTLSCEQNLNHDAMYWYRQDPGQGLRLIYYSQIVNDFQKGDIAEGYSVSREKKESFPLTVTSAQKNPTAFYLCASRDRDGLFSPLHFGNGTRLTVT.